This T cell receptor beta chain was obtained from a study of chemoradiotherapy in HPV16-positive cancers. Study-wide background: A couple of HPV16-positive patients' cells yielded candidate HPV-specific clones and common motifs.

The CDR3 contains 16 residues. J gave up 5 bases and V 0 bases, and 10 bases lay outside the gene matches. Looked up from germline, CDR1 is SGDLS and CDR2 is YYNGEE. Study conclusions and caveats: For HPV16-positive patients, expanding HPV-responsive T cells associated with longer recurrence-free survival.

With respect to this clone: Its specificity is unknown.

Repeated repertoire sampling spanned the course of chemoradiotherapy. Assay: immunoSEQ multiplex PCR; the TCRdb copy retains only in-frame clones and omits some. The data hold 9,500 to 13,000 clones, with 91% observed a single time. Sequencing used blood, obtained from a patient who underwent chemoradiotherapy. The V gene is TRBV9, the J gene TRBJ2-5, with TRBD1 matching over 7 bases. The sequence derives from a human donor with HPV-associated anogenital cancer. The CDR3 here is CASSVGGKGADETQYF. In DNA, the CDR3 is TGTGCCAGCAGCGTAGGAGGTAAGGGGGCGGATGAGACCCAGTACTTC.